Following are 25 T cell receptor beta chains from one sample sequenced in a study of vaccination and CD4 T cells after COVID-19. Treatment described: roughly ten-day PBMC culture with coronavirus spike peptide pools or control peptides (ViraFEST assay). These receptors have no known antigen. Cultured CD4+ T-cell DNA underwent Oncomine TCR Beta short-read sequencing. MiXCR, applied by TCRdb to the PCR reads, yields one record per CDR3 protein. The table lists around 8,400 distinct CDR3 sequences, 50% to 75% of them singletons. Sequencing was carried out using CD4+ T cells from blood, cultured in vitro. The source of these receptors is a human donor who had recovered from COVID-19.

The CDR3 region is CASSVGDRRNTEAFF. The CDR3 DNA follows: TGTGCCAGCAGCGTAGGGGACAGGAGAAACACTGAAGCTTTCTTT. V usage is TRBV9 and J usage is TRBJ1-1, with 8 bases matching TRBD1. This CDR3 has 15 amino acids. V trimming: 0 bases; J trimming: 2 bases; junction bases outside the gene matches: 3. CDR1 is SGDLS and CDR2 is YYNGEE in the germline V gene.

V gene TRBV7-2 combines with J gene TRBJ1-5, with 7 bases matching TRBD1. With 7 bases clipped from V and 2 bases from J, the junction kept 5 bases outside the gene matches. The CDR3 is 14 amino acids. CDR1 and CDR2 (germline): SGHTA, FQGNSA. This CDR3 reads CASTIDRGNQPQHF. The CDR3 nucleotides read TGTGCCAGCACCATAGACAGGGGCAATCAGCCCCAGCATTTT.

This clonotype has more than one count but fewer than ten. V is TRBV6-1 and J is TRBJ1-2; 9 bases align to TRBD1. Germline CDR1 MNHNS, CDR2 SASEGT. J gave up 7 bases and V 5 bases, and 5 bases lay outside the gene matches. This CDR3 comprises 13 residues. The CDR3 nucleotides are TGTGCCAGCAGTCGGGACAGGGAGAGTGGCTACACCTTC. Its protein product is CASSRDRESGYTF.

The chain joins TRBV6-1 to TRBJ2-7; D may be TRBD2 (6 bases). Trimming took 2 bases from V and 0 from J, leaving 11 bases between them. This CDR3 is 15 amino acids long. Germline CDR1 MNHNS, CDR2 SASEGT. The CDR3 reads CASSEPREDSYEQYF. The CDR3 region has the DNA TGTGCCAGCAGTGAACCCAGGGAGGACTCCTACGAGCAGTACTTC.

The chain employs TRBV30 and TRBJ2-7; D may be TRBD1 or TRBD2 (5 bases each). CDR3 length: 16 amino acids. Germline lookup yields CDR1 GTSNPN and CDR2 SVGIG (reference sequence). Trimming left V 0 bases short and J 6 bases short, with 21 bases between. DNA of the CDR3: TGTGCCTGGAGTGTATTTCGGGACGGCCTGAGGGGCGAGCAGTACTTC. Translation: CAWSVFRDGLRGEQYF.

The V gene is TRBV6-1, the J gene TRBJ1-2, with TRBD1 identical over 7 bases. The CDR3 runs to 15 residues. From germline, CDR1 is MNHNS and CDR2 SASEGT. The ends lost 1 base at V and 5 bases at J; junction bases unmatched: 7. The CDR3, as DNA: TGTGCCAGCAGTGAAGTCCCAGGGGGAACATATGGCTACACCTTC. Translating it yields CASSEVPGGTYGYTF.

This clonotype counts as large. V and J are TRBV10-3 and TRBJ1-5, with TRBD1 matching 8 bases. There are 15 residues in the CDR3. Germline V gene data show CDR1 as ENHRY and CDR2 as SYGVKD. V was pared by 4 bases and J by 1 base, with 3 bases of the junction left unmatched. The CDR3 region is CAISAGQESNQPQHF. The CDR3 DNA reads TGTGCCATCAGTGCGGGACAGGAGAGCAATCAGCCCCAGCATTTT.

The rearrangement links TRBV7-3 to TRBJ1-2; perhaps TRBD1 as D (6 bases). The CDR3 sequence is 18 residues long. V was trimmed by 5 bases and J by 0 bases, leaving 22 bases between them. CDR1 and CDR2 (germline): SGHTA, FQGTGA. CDR3 residues: CASSQEAQVDSSNYGYTF. CDR3 nucleotides: TGTGCCAGCAGCCAGGAGGCCCAGGTGGACAGTTCTAACTATGGCTACACCTTC.

This clonotype came up once. The chain has TRBV24-1 and TRBJ1-1; 7 bases are shared with TRBD1. The V gene's germline CDR1 is KGHDR and CDR2 SFDVKD. Losses at the gene ends were 3 bases for V and 3 bases for J; bases not matched to a gene: 9. The CDR3 loop spans 16 amino acids. CDR3 bases: TGTGCCACCAGTGATCGCTTGACAGGGTTGCACACTGAAGCTTTCTTT. It specifies CATSDRLTGLHTEAFF.

This sequence joins TRBV7-2 and TRBJ1-5; 7 positions agree with TRBD1. Germline-derived CDR1 and CDR2 are SGHTA and FQGNSA. The V segment lost 4 bases and the J segment 0 bases; nucleotides outside the gene matches: 3. The CDR3 sequence is 15 residues long. The CDR3, as DNA: TGTGCCAGCAGCTCGACAGGGAATAGCAATCAGCCCCAGCATTTT. The encoded protein is CASSSTGNSNQPQHF.

This clonotype was seen only a few times. The V call is TRBV7-2, the J call TRBJ1-5; no clear D. Between the trimmed V and J ends, which lost 0 bases and 4 bases, there was a span of 4 bases. The germline gives CDR1 SGHTA, CDR2 FQGNSA. The CDR3 is made up of 13 amino acids. The CDR3 bases are TGTGCCAGCAGCTTAGCGGAGAATCAGCCCCAGCATTTT. Protein: CASSLAENQPQHF.

The V and J genes are TRBV2 and TRBJ1-5; 7 bases map to TRBD1. J was trimmed by 2 bases and V by 6 bases; bases with no gene match: 4. CDR1 SNHLY and CDR2 FYNNEI come from the germline V gene. The CDR3 extends over 14 amino acids. The CDR3 DNA is TGTGCCAGCAGCCTACAGGGGCGCAATCAGCCCCAGCATTTT. It yields the protein CASSLQGRNQPQHF.

The V and J genes are TRBV1 and TRBJ2-7; the table's D call, TRBD1, has no DNA check behind it. TRBV1 is a pseudogene locus. The CDR3 sequence is 15 residues long. CDR3 in DNA: TGCACCAGCAGACCCCACGACAGTAATGCGTACGAGCAGTACTTC. Encoded protein: CTSRPHDSNAYEQYF.

The chain combines TRBV4-3 with TRBJ2-3, with 8 bases that match TRBD2. The V gene end was trimmed by 0 bases and the J gene end by 4 bases; junction bases not matched to a gene: 21. Germline loops: CDR1 LGHNA, CDR2 YSLEER. The CDR3 spans 21 residues. The CDR3 loop reads CASSQDLRGPSSGGPSDTQYF. The CDR3 DNA is TGCGCCAGCAGCCAAGATCTGAGAGGTCCCTCTTCGGGAGGGCCATCAGATACGCAGTATTTT.

The chain has TRBV4-1 and TRBJ2-5, with unresolved D. The germline V gene has CDR1 MGHRA and CDR2 YSYEKL. V was trimmed by 0 bases and J by 8 bases, leaving 4 bases between them. The CDR3 is made up of 11 amino acids. The chain's CDR3 is CASSQERTQYF. The CDR3, as DNA: TGCGCCAGCAGCCAAGAGCGAACCCAGTACTTC.

This chain joins TRBV18 and TRBJ2-2; 7 positions agree with TRBD2. J lost 3 bases, V lost 3 bases, and 4 bases had no gene match. CDR1 is KGHSH, CDR2 LQKENI, per germline. The CDR3 covers 15 residues. The chain's CDR3 is CASSPGLADTGELFF. The CDR3 DNA sequence: TGTGCCAGCTCACCGGGGCTAGCGGACACCGGGGAGCTGTTTTTT.

The rearrangement links TRBV6-5 to TRBJ2-1; D may be TRBD1 or TRBD2 (5 bases each). The CDR3 extends over 15 amino acids. V was trimmed by 3 bases and J by 3 bases, leaving 12 bases between them. Germline-derived CDR1 and CDR2 are MNHEY and SVGAGI. CDR3 in amino acids: CASSYRLGRYNEQFF. The CDR3 nucleotides are TGTGCCAGCAGTTATAGATTGGGACGCTACAATGAGCAGTTCTTC.

The V and J genes are TRBV6-1 and TRBJ2-5; D is unclear. CDR3 size: 14 residues. Germline V gene lookup returns CDR1 MNHNS and CDR2 SASEGT. V lost 1 base and J 5 bases, leaving 11 bases between the germline ends. CDR3 coding DNA: TGTGCCAGCAGTGAAGGTCAGTCCGGGGAGACCCAGTACTTC. Amino acid sequence: CASSEGQSGETQYF.

The chain's CDR3 is CASLQGGSNQPQHF. As DNA, the CDR3 is TGTGCCAGCCTACAGGGAGGGAGCAATCAGCCCCAGCATTTT. V is TRBV12-3 or TRBV12-4 and J is TRBJ1-5; D is possibly TRBD1 (6 bases). The ends were cut back, 8 bases at V and 1 base at J, with 12 bases in the middle. The CDR3 runs to 14 residues.

This clonotype was counted between two and nine times. This rearrangement joins TRBV20-1 to TRBJ2-5; D remains ambiguous. Germline V gives CDR1 DFQATT, CDR2 SNEGSKA (reference sequence). Trimming took 5 bases from V and 5 from J, leaving 6 bases between them. The CDR3 is 10 amino acids. The CDR3 reads CSALGETQYF. The DNA of the CDR3 is TGCAGTGCTTTGGGGGAGACCCAGTACTTC.

This chain connects TRBV7-2 to TRBJ2-1; the D gene is possibly TRBD2 (5 bases). From germline, CDR1 is SGHTA and CDR2 FQGNSA. The V end was cut by 1 base, the J end by 6 bases, with 16 bases between. CDR3 size: 16 residues. DNA of the CDR3: TGTGCCAGCAGCTTAGTGTCGGCCAGTGGGAGCAATGAGCAGTTCTTC. This sequence encodes CASSLVSASGSNEQFF.

This clonotype was seen a handful of times. The J gene is TRBJ2-5, the V gene TRBV20-1; 10 bases are a match to TRBD2. With V trimmed by 5 bases and J by 2 bases, 5 bases remained unmatched. The CDR3 loop spans 14 amino acids. Per the germline V gene, CDR1 is DFQATT and CDR2 is SNEGSKA (reference sequence). The CDR3 DNA reads TGCAGTGCTGTTCCGGGACTAGCGCAAGAGACCCAGTACTTC. Translation: CSAVPGLAQETQYF.

The table lists this clonotype with a few counts. The chain has TRBV4-1 and TRBJ2-3; 11 bases line up with TRBD2. Trimming at V came to 2 bases and at J to 4 bases, leaving 2 bases not matched to a gene. Germline loops: CDR1 MGHRA, CDR2 YSYEKL. CDR3 length equals 15 residues. CDR3 loop: CASSQLAGGSDTQYF. CDR3 nucleotides: TGCGCCAGCAGCCAACTAGCGGGGGGTTCAGATACGCAGTATTTT.

The chain recombines TRBV5-1 with TRBJ1-1; possible D gene TRBD1, 6 bases. The CDR3 is 12 residues long. Germline CDR1 SGHRS, CDR2 YFSETQ. The germline V and J ends were trimmed by 0 bases and 10 bases, with 10 bases remaining between them. CDR3 DNA sequence: TGCGCCAGCAGCTTGGAAGGGGGGGTAGCTTTCTTT. It translates to CASSLEGGVAFF.

This clonotype was seen a handful of times. This chain uses TRBV28 with TRBJ1-5; no clear D gene. V was cut by 4 bases and J by 2 bases, with 15 bases left in between. Germline CDR1 and CDR2: MDHEN and SYDVKM. The CDR3 is 16 residues long. The CDR3 nucleotides are TGTGCCAGCAGTTCCCTGACGGGGAGGGGCAATCAGCCCCAGCATTTT. This translates into CASSSLTGRGNQPQHF.